A selection of T cell receptor beta chains follows, all from one sample in a study of blood T cell repertoires in COVID-19. This table comes from immunoSEQ multiplex PCR, and its TCRdb copy is limited to in-frame clones, with some not included. Here the sample spans over 300,000 clones, roughly 90% being singletons. The sequenced material came from peripheral blood. All receptors come from a man between 18 and 35 years old who had recovered from COVID-19. The CDR3 runs from the conserved cysteine through the conserved F or W. The D gene is left open where the match is weak. Part of the rows lack a size; the others show once, few, many or a class for expanded clones.

v_call: TRBV5-1
j_call: TRBJ2-3
cdr3_length: 15
d_call: -
clone_size: -
cdr3_aa: CASSFLLESTDTQYF
cdr3_nt: TGCGCCAGCAGCTTCCTACTCGAAAGCACAGATACGCAGTATTTT

v_call: TRBV5-1
j_call: TRBJ2-7
cdr3_length: 14
d_call: TRBD2
clone_size: -
cdr3_aa: CASSFTSGSYEQYF
cdr3_nt: TGCGCCAGCAGCTTTACTAGCGGTTCCTACGAGCAGTACTTC

v_call: TRBV4-2
j_call: TRBJ2-7
cdr3_length: 14
d_call: -
clone_size: -
cdr3_aa: CASSPRDSNYEQYF
cdr3_nt: TGTGCCAGCAGCCCCCGGGACTCCAACTACGAGCAGTACTTC

v_call: TRBV5-1
j_call: TRBJ1-2
cdr3_length: 14
d_call: -
clone_size: -
cdr3_aa: CASTQHPGTPGYTF
cdr3_nt: TGCGCCAGCACTCAACACCCCGGGACACCCGGCTACACCTTC

v_call: TRBV27
j_call: TRBJ1-2
cdr3_length: 13
d_call: -
clone_size: few
cdr3_aa: CASSATENYGYTF
cdr3_nt: TGTGCCAGCAGTGCCACAGAAAACTATGGCTACACCTTC

v_call: TRBV18
j_call: TRBJ1-1
cdr3_length: 16
d_call: TRBD1
clone_size: -
cdr3_aa: CASSPFTGGYETEAFF
cdr3_nt: TGTGCCAGCTCACCATTTACAGGGGGCTATGAAACTGAAGCTTTCTTT

v_call: TRBV6-5
j_call: TRBJ1-2
cdr3_length: 13
d_call: -
clone_size: -
cdr3_aa: CASRVTGMSGYTF
cdr3_nt: TGTGCCAGCAGGGTCACAGGGATGTCTGGCTACACCTTC

v_call: TRBV5-8
j_call: TRBJ2-1
cdr3_length: 15
d_call: -
clone_size: -
cdr3_aa: CASSLGSSSYNEQFF
cdr3_nt: TGTGCCAGCAGCTTGGGATCCAGCTCCTACAATGAGCAGTTCTTC

v_call: TRBV5-6
j_call: TRBJ1-1
cdr3_length: 15
d_call: -
clone_size: many
cdr3_aa: CASSLDLTGNTEAFF
cdr3_nt: TGTGCCAGCAGCTTGGACCTGACAGGGAACACTGAAGCTTTCTTT

v_call: TRBV6-4
j_call: TRBJ1-5
cdr3_length: 15
d_call: -
clone_size: -
cdr3_aa: CASSDLRDSNQPQHF
cdr3_nt: TGTGCCAGCAGTGACCTCCGGGATAGCAATCAGCCCCAGCATTTT

v_call: TRBV11-2
j_call: TRBJ2-5
cdr3_length: 15
d_call: TRBD1
clone_size: once
cdr3_aa: CASSPRDREGETQYF
cdr3_nt: TGTGCCAGCAGTCCCCGGGACAGGGAAGGGGAGACCCAGTACTTC

v_call: TRBV5-7
j_call: TRBJ2-3
cdr3_length: 15
d_call: TRBD1
clone_size: -
cdr3_aa: CASSRRDSSTDTQYF
cdr3_nt: TGTGCCAGCAGCCGCCGGGACAGCAGCACAGATACGCAGTATTTT

v_call: TRBV5-1
j_call: TRBJ1-4
cdr3_length: 17
d_call: TRBD1
clone_size: -
cdr3_aa: CASSRTGFEATNEKLFF
cdr3_nt: TGCGCCAGCAGTCGGACAGGGTTCGAAGCAACTAATGAAAAACTGTTTTTT

v_call: TRBV2
j_call: TRBJ1-2
cdr3_length: 14
d_call: -
clone_size: -
cdr3_aa: CASSPLRESYGYTF
cdr3_nt: TGTGCCAGCAGTCCCCTAAGGGAGTCCTATGGCTACACCTTC

v_call: TRBV6-1
j_call: TRBJ1-3
cdr3_length: 16
d_call: -
clone_size: few
cdr3_aa: CASSEAGPISGNTIYF
cdr3_nt: TGTGCCAGCAGTGAAGCGGGGCCTATCTCTGGAAACACCATATATTTT

v_call: TRBV4-1
j_call: TRBJ2-7
cdr3_length: 11
d_call: -
clone_size: -
cdr3_aa: CASRTGDEQYF
cdr3_nt: TGCGCCAGCAGGACTGGCGACGAGCAGTACTTC

v_call: TRBV7-8
j_call: TRBJ1-5
cdr3_length: 14
d_call: TRBD1
clone_size: -
cdr3_aa: CASSPETGGQPQHF
cdr3_nt: TGTGCCAGCAGCCCTGAAACAGGGGGGCAGCCCCAGCATTTT

v_call: TRBV7-2
j_call: TRBJ2-5
cdr3_length: 16
d_call: TRBD2
clone_size: -
cdr3_aa: CASSLNRGGPQETQYF
cdr3_nt: TGTGCCAGCAGCTTAAACCGGGGGGGCCCCCAAGAGACCCAGTACTTC

v_call: TRBV19
j_call: TRBJ2-7
cdr3_length: 11
d_call: TRBD1
clone_size: -
cdr3_aa: CASSPGDRVFF
cdr3_nt: TGTGCCAGTAGCCCGGGGGACAGGGTCTTCTTC

v_call: TRBV9
j_call: TRBJ2-1
cdr3_length: 14
d_call: -
clone_size: -
cdr3_aa: CASSVLDSNNEQFF
cdr3_nt: TGTGCCAGCAGCGTCCTAGACAGCAACAATGAGCAGTTCTTC

v_call: TRBV5-5
j_call: TRBJ1-2
cdr3_length: 17
d_call: -
clone_size: -
cdr3_aa: CASIGDNRDKQPYGYTF
cdr3_nt: TGTGCCAGCATCGGGGACAACCGGGACAAACAACCCTATGGCTACACCTTC

v_call: TRBV19
j_call: TRBJ1-2
cdr3_length: 15
d_call: TRBD1
clone_size: -
cdr3_aa: CASSPRPGTGDGYTF
cdr3_nt: TGTGCCAGTAGTCCACGTCCCGGGACAGGGGATGGCTACACCTTC

v_call: TRBV19
j_call: TRBJ1-1
cdr3_length: 13
d_call: TRBD1
clone_size: -
cdr3_aa: CASSISGGAGAFF
cdr3_nt: TGTGCCAGTAGTATATCAGGGGGCGCGGGCGCTTTCTTT

v_call: TRBV6-2/TRBV6-3
j_call: TRBJ2-1
cdr3_length: 17
d_call: -
clone_size: -
cdr3_aa: CASSYSTGGNNYNEQFF
cdr3_nt: TGTGCCAGCAGTTACTCGACAGGTGGGAATAACTACAATGAGCAGTTCTTC

v_call: TRBV19
j_call: TRBJ2-7
cdr3_length: 16
d_call: TRBD1
clone_size: -
cdr3_aa: CASSTTDRDSPYEQYF
cdr3_nt: TGTGCCAGTAGTACAACAGACAGGGACAGTCCCTACGAGCAGTACTTC

v_call: TRBV7-9
j_call: TRBJ2-7
cdr3_length: 15
d_call: -
clone_size: -
cdr3_aa: CASSLFGGSSYEQYF
cdr3_nt: TGTGCCAGCAGCTTATTCGGGGGTAGCTCCTACGAGCAGTACTTC

v_call: TRBV19
j_call: TRBJ1-2
cdr3_length: 14
d_call: TRBD1
clone_size: -
cdr3_aa: CASSMSQGAGGYTF
cdr3_nt: TGTGCCAGTAGTATGAGCCAGGGGGCCGGTGGCTACACCTTC